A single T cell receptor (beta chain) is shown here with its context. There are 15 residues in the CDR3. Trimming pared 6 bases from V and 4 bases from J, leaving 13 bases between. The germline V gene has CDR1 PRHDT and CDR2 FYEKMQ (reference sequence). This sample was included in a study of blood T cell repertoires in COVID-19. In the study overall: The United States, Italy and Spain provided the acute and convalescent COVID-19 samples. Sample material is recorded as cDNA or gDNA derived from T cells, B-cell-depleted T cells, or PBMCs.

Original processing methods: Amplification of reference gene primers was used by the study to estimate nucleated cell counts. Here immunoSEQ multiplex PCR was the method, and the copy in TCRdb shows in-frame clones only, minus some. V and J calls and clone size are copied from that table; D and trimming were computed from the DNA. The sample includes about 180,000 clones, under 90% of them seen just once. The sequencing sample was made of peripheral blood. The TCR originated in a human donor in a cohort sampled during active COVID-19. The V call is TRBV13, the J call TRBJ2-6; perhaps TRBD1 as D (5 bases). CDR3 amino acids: CASSHQGSGANVLTF. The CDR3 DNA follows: TGTGCCAGCAGTCACCAGGGTTCGGGGGCCAACGTCCTGACTTTC.